Following are 27 T cell receptor beta chains from one sample sequenced in a study of blood T cells in healthy people across ages. Then a second PCR, running roughly 7 to 11 cycles, was carried out with a sample-barcoded 5' primer and a J-beta primer mix. TCRdb reprocessed the 5' RACE reads via MiXCR and lists one record per CDR3 protein. The table lists 1,800,000 or so distinct CDR3 sequences, roughly two fifths of them singletons. Sequencing input: blood. The receptors derive from a human donor in good health.

The chain uses TRBV6-1 and TRBJ2-7; TRBD1 agrees at 8 bases. With V trimmed by 4 bases and J by 2 bases, 13 bases remained unmatched. CDR3 length: 17 amino acids. Germline CDR1 is MNHNS and CDR2 is SASEGT. CDR3 residues: CASSAWALDRVTYEQYF. As DNA, the CDR3 is TGTGCCAGCAGTGCATGGGCATTGGACAGGGTAACCTACGAGCAGTACTTC.

The chain joins TRBV15 to TRBJ1-2; D gene uncertain. Looked up from germline, CDR1 is LNHNV and CDR2 is YYDKDF (reference sequence). V was clipped by 5 bases and J by 5 bases, with 27 bases between them. The CDR3 has 18 residues. The DNA of the CDR3 is TGTGCCACCAGCCTTGAAACCCCGGGAAAAGGCCTTCGTTATGGCTACACCTTC. Its translation is CATSLETPGKGLRYGYTF.

The chain is built from TRBV6-1 and TRBJ2-3; D is possibly TRBD1 or TRBD2 (6 bases each). This CDR3 comprises 15 residues. Per germline, CDR1 MNHNS and CDR2 SASEGT. V was clipped by 10 bases and J by 8 bases, with 25 bases between them. This chain's CDR3 is CATEVYRVPGGTQYF. The CDR3 DNA reads TGTGCCACCGAAGTGTACAGGGTCCCCGGGGGTACGCAGTATTTT.

This chain joins TRBV20-1 and TRBJ1-2, with D tentatively TRBD1 (6 bases). V was cut by 0 bases and J by 5 bases, with 16 bases left in between. This CDR3 region has 15 residues. CDR1 is DFQATT and CDR2 is SNEGSKA in the germline V gene (reference sequence). CDR3 residues: CSARDPTGTSYGYTF. The CDR3 bases are TGCAGTGCTAGAGATCCGACGGGGACAAGTTATGGCTACACCTTC.

The chain carries TRBV7-8 and TRBJ2-5; 9 bases align to TRBD2. J was trimmed by 3 bases and V by 2 bases; bases with no gene match: 16. Per germline, CDR1 SGHVS and CDR2 FQNEAQ. The CDR3 consists of 19 residues. DNA for the CDR3: TGTGCCAGCAGCTTACGTCGGGTTTATTTAGCGGGGGCCAAAGAGACCCAGTACTTC. Protein: CASSLRRVYLAGAKETQYF.

The J gene is TRBJ2-7, the V gene TRBV11-2; perhaps TRBD1 as D (6 bases). The CDR3 has 14 amino acids. CDR1 and CDR2 (germline): SGHAT, FQNNGV. V was clipped by 1 base and J by 3 bases, with 10 bases between them. CDR3 DNA: TGTGCCAGCAGCTTAGGGGGACACATCTACGAGCAGTACTTC. It specifies CASSLGGHIYEQYF. Drawing the rest from reference TRBV11-2 and TRBJ2-7, the complete variable domain is EAGVAQSPRYKIIEKRQSVAFWCNPISGHATLYWYQQILGQGPKLLIQFQNNGVVDDSQLPKDRFSAERLKGVDSTLKIQPAKLEDSAVYLCASSLGGHIYEQYFGPGTRLTVT.

CDR3 nucleotide sequence: TGTGCCGCCGGACGGGAGCAAGATCTGGAGACCCAGTACTTC. Translating it yields CAAGREQDLETQYF. V usage is TRBV15 and J usage is TRBJ2-5; TRBD2 is a possible D gene (6 bases). Germline loops: CDR1 LNHNV, CDR2 YYDKDF (reference sequence). The CDR3 extends over 14 amino acids. V was shortened by 11 bases and J by 5 bases, with 21 bases between the two germline ends.

This clonotype appeared once. V usage is TRBV20-1 and J usage is TRBJ2-2; 7 bases agree with TRBD1. Germline V CDR1 and CDR2: DFQATT, SNEGSKA (reference sequence). The junction had 12 bases not matched to a gene; V was cut back by 5 bases and J by 6 bases. The CDR3 length is 15 residues. The CDR3 nucleotides read TGCAGTGCTCCCGGACAGGCCGTGAGTCCCGGGGAGCTGTTTTTT. Its translation: CSAPGQAVSPGELFF.

The V call is TRBV20-1, the J call TRBJ1-5; D uncertain. This CDR3 region has 15 residues. V lost 5 bases, J lost 0 bases, and 14 bases lay in between. CDR1 is DFQATT and CDR2 is SNEGSKA in the germline V gene (reference sequence). CDR3 nucleotide sequence: TGCAGTGCTCCTCGAGGACCTTATAGCAATCAGCCCCAGCATTTT. Its protein product is CSAPRGPYSNQPQHF.

This clonotype was observed many times. This chain uses TRBV4-3 with TRBJ2-6; tentatively, D is TRBD2 (5 bases). This CDR3 spans 16 amino acids. Trimming stripped 0 bases from V and 3 bases from J, with 9 bases between. Germline CDR1 LGHNA, CDR2 YSLEER. The CDR3 region is CASSQDTGSGANVLTF. For the CDR3, the DNA is TGCGCCAGCAGCCAAGATACGGGGAGTGGGGCCAACGTCCTGACTTTC.

This clonotype was counted between two and nine times. V usage is TRBV2 and J usage is TRBJ2-3; the D call may be TRBD1 or TRBD2 (5 bases each). The germline V gene has CDR1 SNHLY and CDR2 FYNNEI. This CDR3 spans 15 amino acids. The germline V and J ends were trimmed by 6 bases and 11 bases, with 24 bases remaining between them. CDR3 sequence reads: CASRTDSTRVIQQYF. CDR3 sequence (DNA): TGTGCCAGCAGGACCGACAGCACGCGGGTTATACAGCAGTATTTT.

This chain uses TRBV12-3 or TRBV12-4 with TRBJ2-1; 7 bases match TRBD2. J lost 5 bases, V lost 1 base, and 5 bases had no gene match. This CDR3 is built from 15 residues. The CDR3 spells CASSLGGGVNNEQFF. CDR3 in DNA: TGTGCCAGCAGTTTAGGCGGGGGAGTAAACAATGAGCAGTTCTTC.

The chain carries TRBV28 and TRBJ2-6; D possibly corresponds to TRBD1 (6 bases). The CDR3 totals 18 residues. V was shortened by 4 bases and J by 0 bases, with 16 bases between the two germline ends. The V gene's germline CDR1 is MDHEN and CDR2 SYDVKM. CDR3 DNA sequence: TGTGCCAGCAGTTACCGACAGGTCTATCGCTCTGGGGCCAACGTCCTGACTTTC. It is translated as CASSYRQVYRSGANVLTF.

The chain joins TRBV10-3 to TRBJ2-4, with a weak D call TRBD1 (6 bases). Germline V gives CDR1 ENHRY, CDR2 SYGVKD. This CDR3 is 12 amino acids long. The germline V and J ends were trimmed by 6 bases and 4 bases, with 7 bases remaining between them. In DNA form, the CDR3 reads TGTGCCATCAGGGACAGTAAAAACATTCAGTACTTC. This codes for CAIRDSKNIQYF.

The chain combines TRBV7-3 with TRBJ2-7, with D perhaps matching TRBD1 (5 bases). CDR1 and CDR2 (germline): SGHTA, FQGTGA. V was shortened by 5 bases and J by 2 bases, with 16 bases between the two germline ends. The CDR3 runs 15 residues. In DNA, the CDR3 is TGTGCCAGCAGCCTACGTGGACAATCAACCTACGAGCAGTACTTC. Translating gives CASSLRGQSTYEQYF. The complete variable domain, with remaining parts taken from reference TRBV7-3 and TRBJ2-7, reads GAGVSQTPSNKVTEKGKYVELRCDPISGHTALYWYRQSLGQGPEFLIYFQGTGAADDSGLPNDRFFAVRPEGSVSTLKIQRTERGDSAVYLCASSLRGQSTYEQYFGPGTRLTVT.

On this clonotype: Germline is not matched at one junction end, which may reflect a read error. V gene TRBV7-2 combines with J gene TRBJ2-3, with 11 bases that match TRBD1. From germline, CDR1 is SGHTA and CDR2 FQGNSA. The CDR3 is 15 amino acids. This CDR3 is CVSRPAGTGGDTQYF. CDR3 coding DNA: TGTGTCAGCAGGCCGGCCGGGACAGGGGGAGATACGCAGTATTTT.

This clonotype was observed a handful of times. The chain recombines TRBV9 with TRBJ1-1; the match to TRBD1 covers 8 bases. There are 13 residues in the CDR3. Germline V lookup: CDR1 SGDLS, CDR2 YYNGEE. Trimming took 0 bases from V and 10 from J; bases not matched to a gene: 5. The CDR3, as DNA: TGTGCCAGCAGCGTAGCTGACAGGGGTTCAGCTTTCTTT. It translates to CASSVADRGSAFF.

This clonotype has just one count. The rearrangement joins TRBV30 to TRBJ1-1; D remains unclear. This CDR3 is built from 10 residues. Trimming cost V 2 bases and J 5 bases, with 3 bases left between them. Germline V gene sequence: CDR1 GTSNPN, CDR2 SVGIG (reference sequence). The CDR3 here is CAWSKTEAFF. The DNA of the CDR3 is TGTGCCTGGAGTAAAACTGAAGCTTTCTTT.

The rearrangement uses TRBV7-9 and TRBJ2-4, with D maybe TRBD1 (6 bases). Trimming cost V 3 bases and J 12 bases, with 12 bases left between them. The CDR3 runs to 12 residues. Germline V gene data show CDR1 as SEHNR and CDR2 as FQNEAQ (reference sequence). The CDR3 loop is CASSFPGQSQYF. DNA for the CDR3: TGTGCCAGCAGCTTTCCTGGACAGAGTCAGTACTTC.

Turning to this clonotype: This clone may be a read error of a much larger clone one base away. The rearrangement joins TRBV5-1 to TRBJ1-2, with 8 bases aligning to TRBD1. With V trimmed by 7 bases and J by 1 base, 6 bases remained unmatched. CDR1 is SGHRS, CDR2 YFSETQ, per germline. The CDR3 contains 14 residues. CDR3 sequence reads: CASGPGQVNYGYTF. DNA of the CDR3: TGCGCCAGCGGCCCGGGACAGGTTAACTATGGCTACACCTTC.

This clonotype was observed a few times. The V gene is TRBV20-1, the J gene TRBJ1-4, with no clear D. The germline CDR1 and CDR2 sequences are DFQATT and SNEGSKA (reference sequence). Trimming removed 0 bases from V and 7 bases from J, with 12 bases in between. The CDR3 extends over 14 amino acids. Here the CDR3 reads CSAREGILGEKLFF. Written as DNA, the CDR3 is TGCAGTGCTAGAGAGGGGATCCTGGGTGAAAAACTGTTTTTT.

V and J are TRBV29-1 and TRBJ1-1; D is ambiguous. V lost 3 bases and J 0 bases, leaving 11 bases between the germline ends. Germline V gives CDR1 SQVTM, CDR2 ANQGSEA. CDR3 length: 14 residues. Here the CDR3 reads CSVEVGGVNTEAFF. CDR3 sequence (DNA): TGCAGCGTTGAGGTCGGTGGGGTGAACACTGAAGCTTTCTTT. Based on the CDR3 plus reference TRBV29-1 and TRBJ1-1, the full variable domain is SAVISQKPSRDICQRGTSLTIQCQVDSQVTMMFWYRQQPGQSLTLIATANQGSEATYESGFVIDKFPISRPNLTFSTLTVSNMSPEDSSIYLCSVEVGGVNTEAFFGQGTRLTVV.

DNA of the CDR3: TGTGCCAGCAGACGGACAGGTCGGGACACTGAAGCTTTCTTT. It is translated as CASRRTGRDTEAFF. This rearrangement joins TRBV12-3 or TRBV12-4 to TRBJ1-1; 7 bases align to TRBD1. The CDR3 extends over 14 amino acids. V lost 6 bases and J lost 3; bases outside the gene matches: 7.

DNA for the CDR3: TGTGCCAGCGCCTCCCGTAGGGTTGGGAGGCACACTGAAGCTTTCTTT. Protein product: CASASRRVGRHTEAFF. The chain is built from TRBV6-5 and TRBJ1-1; D is undetermined. Trimming cost V 8 bases and J 3 bases, with 22 bases left between them. The germline gives CDR1 MNHEY, CDR2 SVGAGI. The CDR3 runs 16 residues.

The chain links TRBV15 to TRBJ1-1; 9 bases agree with TRBD1. The germline V gene has CDR1 LNHNV and CDR2 YYDKDF (reference sequence). V was clipped by 1 base and J by 1 base; unmatched bases: 19. The CDR3 contains 21 residues. The CDR3 region is CATSRGPFSVGGQGPNTEAFF. CDR3 in DNA: TGTGCCACCAGCAGAGGACCTTTTTCCGTGGGGGGACAGGGCCCGAACACTGAAGCTTTCTTT.

The chain carries TRBV30 and TRBJ1-4; D gene uncertain. CDR1 and CDR2 from the germline V gene are GTSNPN and SVGIG (reference sequence). The V and J ends lost 3 bases and 10 bases respectively, with 18 bases between them. The CDR3 length is 14 residues. CDR3 region: CAWSVTSVVGKLFF. The CDR3 DNA reads TGTGCCTGGAGCGTGACGTCGGTTGTAGGAAAACTGTTTTTT.

V usage is TRBV6-5 and J usage is TRBJ2-5; TRBD1 agrees at 7 bases. TRBJ2-7 explains the end of the DNA better; the J call may be wrong. Germline V lookup: CDR1 MNHEY, CDR2 SVGAGI. This CDR3 is built from 14 residues. The CDR3 here is CASRRQGLTYEQYF. Written as DNA, the CDR3 is TGTGCCAGCAGAAGACAGGGCCTCACCTACGAGCAGTACTTC.